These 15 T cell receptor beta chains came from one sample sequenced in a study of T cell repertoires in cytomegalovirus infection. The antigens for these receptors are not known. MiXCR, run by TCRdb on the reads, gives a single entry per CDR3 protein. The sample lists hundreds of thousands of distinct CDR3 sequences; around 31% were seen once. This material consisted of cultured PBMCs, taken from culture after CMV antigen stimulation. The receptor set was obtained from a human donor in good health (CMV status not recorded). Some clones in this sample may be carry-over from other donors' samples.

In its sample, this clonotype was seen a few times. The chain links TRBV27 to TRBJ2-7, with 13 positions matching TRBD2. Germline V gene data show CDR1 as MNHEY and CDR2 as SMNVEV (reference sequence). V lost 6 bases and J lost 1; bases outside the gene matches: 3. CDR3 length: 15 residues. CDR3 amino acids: CASRPLAGGSYEQYF. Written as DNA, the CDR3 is TGTGCCAGCAGACCACTAGCGGGGGGGTCCTACGAGCAGTACTTC.

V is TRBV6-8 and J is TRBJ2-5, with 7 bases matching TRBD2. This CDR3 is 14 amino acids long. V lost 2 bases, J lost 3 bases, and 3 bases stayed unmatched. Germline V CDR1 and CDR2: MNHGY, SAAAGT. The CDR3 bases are TGTGCCAGCAGTTACAGCCTAGCGGAAGAGACCCAGTACTTC. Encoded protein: CASSYSLAEETQYF.

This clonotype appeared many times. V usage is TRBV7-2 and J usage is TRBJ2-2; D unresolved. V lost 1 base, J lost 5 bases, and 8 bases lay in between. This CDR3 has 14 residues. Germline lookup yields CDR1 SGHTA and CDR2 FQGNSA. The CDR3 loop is CASSLGQSTGELFF. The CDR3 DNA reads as TGTGCCAGCAGCTTAGGTCAATCTACCGGGGAGCTGTTTTTT. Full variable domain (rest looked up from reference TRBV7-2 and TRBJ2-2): GAGVSQSPSNKVTEKGKDVELRCDPISGHTALYWYRQSLGQGLEFLIYFQGNSAPDKSGLPSDRFSAERTGGSVSTLTIQRTQQEDSAVYLCASSLGQSTGELFFGEGSRLTVL.

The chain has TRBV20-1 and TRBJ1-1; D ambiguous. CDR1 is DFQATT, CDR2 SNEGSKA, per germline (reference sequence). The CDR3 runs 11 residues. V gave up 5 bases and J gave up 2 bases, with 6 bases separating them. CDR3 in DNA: TGCAGTGCTCCTTTCAACACTGAAGCTTTCTTT. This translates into CSAPFNTEAFF.

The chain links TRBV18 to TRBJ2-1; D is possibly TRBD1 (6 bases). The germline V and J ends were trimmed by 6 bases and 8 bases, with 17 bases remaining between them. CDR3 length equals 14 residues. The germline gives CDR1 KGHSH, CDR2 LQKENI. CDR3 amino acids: CASSLGQRAHEQFF. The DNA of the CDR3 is TGTGCCAGCTCTCTCGGACAGCGTGCACATGAGCAGTTCTTC.

This CDR3 reads CASSLFTSYNEQFF. CDR3 in DNA: TGTGCCAGCAGCTTATTCACCTCCTACAATGAGCAGTTCTTC. The chain employs TRBV7-2 and TRBJ2-1; the D is unclear. Per germline, CDR1 SGHTA and CDR2 FQGNSA. CDR3 size: 14 residues. V lost 2 bases to trimming and J lost 0 bases, with 5 bases between them.

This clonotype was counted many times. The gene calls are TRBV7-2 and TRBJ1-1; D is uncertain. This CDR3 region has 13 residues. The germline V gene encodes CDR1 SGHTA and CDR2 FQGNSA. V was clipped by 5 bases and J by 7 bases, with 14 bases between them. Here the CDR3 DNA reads TGTGCCAGCAGCCCCTATGGGGTCGGTGAAGCTTTCTTT. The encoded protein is CASSPYGVGEAFF.

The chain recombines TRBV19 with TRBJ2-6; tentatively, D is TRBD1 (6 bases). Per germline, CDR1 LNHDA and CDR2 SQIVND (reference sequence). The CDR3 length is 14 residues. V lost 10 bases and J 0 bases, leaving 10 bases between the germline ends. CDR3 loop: CATKGGSGANVLTF. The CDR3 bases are TGTGCCACTAAAGGGGGCTCTGGGGCCAACGTCCTGACTTTC.

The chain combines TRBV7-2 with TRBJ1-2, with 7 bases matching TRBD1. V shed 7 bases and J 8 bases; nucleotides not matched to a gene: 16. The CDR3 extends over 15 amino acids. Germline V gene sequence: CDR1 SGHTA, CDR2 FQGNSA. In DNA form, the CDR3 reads TGTGCCAGCACCTACAGGGGTTGGCCCGGTGCGGGCTACACCTTC. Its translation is CASTYRGWPGAGYTF.

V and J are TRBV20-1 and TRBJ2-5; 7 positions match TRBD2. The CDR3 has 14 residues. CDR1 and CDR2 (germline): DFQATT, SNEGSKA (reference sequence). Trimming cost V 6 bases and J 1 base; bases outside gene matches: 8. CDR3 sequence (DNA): TGCAGTGCCGGGGTAGCGGGCGTCCAAGAGACCCAGTACTTC. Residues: CSAGVAGVQETQYF.

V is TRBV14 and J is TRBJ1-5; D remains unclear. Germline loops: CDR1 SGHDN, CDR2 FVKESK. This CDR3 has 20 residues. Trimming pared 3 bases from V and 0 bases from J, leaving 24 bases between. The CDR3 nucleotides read TGTGCCAGCAGCCACGTGATAAGAGGCCCCCACGAACCTAGCAATCAGCCCCAGCATTTT. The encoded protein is CASSHVIRGPHEPSNQPQHF.

The CDR3 protein is CASGLLLSGTPFRDRHRNTEAFF. The DNA of the CDR3 is TGTGCTAGTGGTTTGCTTCTCTCGGGTACCCCCTTTAGGGACAGGCACAGAAACACTGAAGCTTTCTTT. The V call is TRBV12-5, the J call TRBJ1-1, with 8 bases lining up with TRBD1. J gave up 2 bases and V 2 bases, and 28 bases lay outside the gene matches. The V gene's germline CDR1 is LGHNT and CDR2 FRNRAP. This CDR3 comprises 23 residues.

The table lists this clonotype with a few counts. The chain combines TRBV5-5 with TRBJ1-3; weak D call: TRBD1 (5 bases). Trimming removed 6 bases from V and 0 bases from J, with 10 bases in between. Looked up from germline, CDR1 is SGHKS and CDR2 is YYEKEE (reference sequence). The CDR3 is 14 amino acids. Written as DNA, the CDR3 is TGTGCCAGCACGGACATCTCCTCTGGAAACACCATATATTTT. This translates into CASTDISSGNTIYF.

In nucleotides, the CDR3 is TGTGCCCGGGGCGGGGTTTTAAACACTGAAGCTTTCTTT. Translating it yields CARGGVLNTEAFF. The rearrangement links TRBV30 to TRBJ1-1; TRBD1 is a possible D gene (5 bases). Trimming pared 8 bases from V and 2 bases from J, leaving 15 bases between. The CDR3 is 13 amino acids. Germline CDR1 and CDR2: GTSNPN and SVGIG (reference sequence).

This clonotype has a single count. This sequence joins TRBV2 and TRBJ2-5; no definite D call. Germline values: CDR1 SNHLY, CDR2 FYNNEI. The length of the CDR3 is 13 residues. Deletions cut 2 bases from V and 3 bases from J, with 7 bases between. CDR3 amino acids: CASSEPRKETQYF. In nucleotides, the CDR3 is TGTGCCAGCAGTGAACCCAGAAAAGAGACCCAGTACTTC.